Listed below are T cell receptor beta chains from one sample, sequenced in a study of blood T cell repertoires in COVID-19. Data came from immunoSEQ multiplex PCR; TCRdb stores just in-frame clones and leaves some out. The sample shows 45,000 to 65,000 clones, about 83% of them seen only once. Sample: peripheral blood. These receptors came from a middle-aged man with acute or convalescent COVID-19. Each CDR3 is given with its conserved first and last residue. Fields, in order: V gene, clone size, D gene, J gene, CDR3 DNA, CDR3 protein. The D gene is left open where the match is weak. Not every row has a clone size; where given, it reads once, few, many or a size class.

TRBV5-1	.	.	TRBJ2-3	TGCGCCAGCAGCTTTAGGGGTACAGGTTGGGGCACAGATACGCAGTATTTT	CASSFRGTGWGTDTQYF
TRBV18	few	TRBD1	TRBJ1-2	TGTGCCAGCTCACCACGCGAACAGGGGGTTGGCTACACCTTC	CASSPREQGVGYTF
TRBV3-1/TRBV3-2	.	.	TRBJ1-1	TGTGCCAGCCAGGGGCACTTGAACACTGAAGCTTTCTTT	CASQGHLNTEAFF
TRBV7-9	.	TRBD1	TRBJ2-5	TGTGCCAGCAGCCACGGGACAGGGAGGGAGACCCAGTACTTC	CASSHGTGRETQYF
TRBV7-2	.	TRBD1	TRBJ1-2	TGTGCCAGCAACTACCTGGGAGGGACAGGGCAAGTTGGTGGCTACACCTTC	CASNYLGGTGQVGGYTF
TRBV18	.	TRBD1	TRBJ1-5	TGTGCCAGCTCACCGTCCAGGGGGAATCAGCCCCAGCATTTT	CASSPSRGNQPQHF
TRBV19	.	TRBD2	TRBJ2-5	TGTGCCAGTAGTCGGGGGGGAGTCCCACAAGAGACCCAGTACTTC	CASSRGGVPQETQYF
TRBV5-1	.	.	TRBJ2-3	TGCGCCAGCAGCTTGGGACTCAGTACCGGCACAGATACGCAGTATTTT	CASSLGLSTGTDTQYF
TRBV7-2	.	TRBD1	TRBJ1-2	TGTGCCAGCAGCCTTTCGACAGGGGGGTTCTATGGCTACACCTTC	CASSLSTGGFYGYTF
TRBV12-3/TRBV12-4	.	TRBD1	TRBJ2-7	TGTGCCAGCACCTCGGACAGGGACCACGAGCAGTACTTC	CASTSDRDHEQYF
TRBV5-1	.	.	TRBJ1-1	TGCGCCAGCAGCTTGGAAGGGGCGGCTGAAGCTTTCTTT	CASSLEGAAEAFF
TRBV4-2	.	TRBD1	TRBJ1-2	TGTGCCAGCAGCCAAGGGACAGGGGGCCCCTATGGCTACACCTTC	CASSQGTGGPYGYTF
TRBV20-1	.	.	TRBJ2-2	TGCAGTGCTAGTATGGGAGTTTCCGACACCGGGGAGCTGTTTTTT	CSASMGVSDTGELFF
TRBV5-1	.	.	TRBJ1-2	TGCGCCAGCAGCTCTTCAGGGATTCGTGGTGGCTACACCTTC	CASSSSGIRGGYTF
TRBV15	.	TRBD1	TRBJ2-2	TGTGCCACCAGCAGAGACCGGACAGGGCCCACCGGGGAGCTGTTTTTT	CATSRDRTGPTGELFF
TRBV6-6	.	.	TRBJ2-2	TGTGCCAGCACTAGCATTCTCACCGGGGAGCTGTTTTTT	CASTSILTGELFF
TRBV30	.	TRBD1	TRBJ1-2	TGTGCCTGGACAGGGGGCTATGGCTACACCTTC	CAWTGGYGYTF
TRBV4-1	.	TRBD2	TRBJ2-1	TGCGCCAGCAGCCGGGAAAGACGCGGGAGTTACAATGAGCAGTTCTTC	CASSRERRGSYNEQFF
TRBV20-1	.	.	TRBJ1-1	TGCAGTGCTAGTTTAGGACTGGGGAACACTGAAGCTTTCTTT	CSASLGLGNTEAFF
TRBV18	.	.	TRBJ2-6	TGTGCCAGCTCACCCCTTAGGGAGGCCGGGGCCAACGTCCTGACTTTC	CASSPLREAGANVLTF
TRBV19	.	TRBD2	TRBJ2-1	TGTGCCAGTAGTCTTCTAGCGGGAGGGCCGTGGTTCTTC	CASSLLAGGPWFF
TRBV12-5	.	TRBD1	TRBJ2-7	TGTGCTAGTTGTTCCAGGACAGGTATTTCCGCGGGCTACGAGCAGTACTTC	CASCSRTGISAGYEQYF
TRBV3-1/TRBV3-2	.	.	TRBJ2-1	TGTGCCAGCAGCCTGGGACATATAGATGAGCAGTTCTTC	CASSLGHIDEQFF
TRBV18	.	.	TRBJ1-4	TGTGCCAGCTCACCTAACCCGGGGGAAAAACTGTTTTTT	CASSPNPGEKLFF
TRBV29-1	.	.	TRBJ1-1	TGCAGCGTTGACAGGAACATGAACACTGAAGCTTTCTTT	CSVDRNMNTEAFF
TRBV19	.	TRBD1	TRBJ1-6	TGTGCCAGTAGGACAGGGGTCTCCTATAATTCACCCCTCCACTTT	CASRTGVSYNSPLHF